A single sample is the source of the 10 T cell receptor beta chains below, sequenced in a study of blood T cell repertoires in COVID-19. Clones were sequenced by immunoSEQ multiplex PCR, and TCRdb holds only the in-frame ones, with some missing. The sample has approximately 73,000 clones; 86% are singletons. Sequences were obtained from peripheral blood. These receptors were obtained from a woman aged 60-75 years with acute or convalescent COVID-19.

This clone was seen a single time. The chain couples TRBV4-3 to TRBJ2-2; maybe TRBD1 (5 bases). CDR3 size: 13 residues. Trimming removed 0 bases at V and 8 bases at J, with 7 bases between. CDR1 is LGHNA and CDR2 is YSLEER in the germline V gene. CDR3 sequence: CASSQDTGGELFF. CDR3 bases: TGCGCCAGCAGCCAAGACACAGGAGGGGAGCTGTTTTTT.

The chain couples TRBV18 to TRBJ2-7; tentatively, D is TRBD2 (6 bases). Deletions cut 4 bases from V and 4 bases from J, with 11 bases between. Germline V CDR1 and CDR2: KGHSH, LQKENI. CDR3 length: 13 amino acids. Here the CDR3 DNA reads TGTGCCAGCTCACAGGGACTGCAATACGAGCAGTACTTC. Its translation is CASSQGLQYEQYF.

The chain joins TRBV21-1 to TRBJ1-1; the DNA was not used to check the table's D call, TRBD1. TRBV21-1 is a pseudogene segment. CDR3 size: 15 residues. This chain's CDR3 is CASSRLHRGWTEAFF. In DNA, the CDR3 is TGTGCCAGCAGCAGACTACACAGGGGATGGACTGAAGCTTTCTTT.

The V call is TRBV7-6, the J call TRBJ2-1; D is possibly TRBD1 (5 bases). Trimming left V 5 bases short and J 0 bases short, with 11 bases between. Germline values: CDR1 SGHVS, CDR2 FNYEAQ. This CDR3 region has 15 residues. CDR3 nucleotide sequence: TGTGCCAGCAGCCCCTCAGGGAACTCCTACAATGAGCAGTTCTTC. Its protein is CASSPSGNSYNEQFF.

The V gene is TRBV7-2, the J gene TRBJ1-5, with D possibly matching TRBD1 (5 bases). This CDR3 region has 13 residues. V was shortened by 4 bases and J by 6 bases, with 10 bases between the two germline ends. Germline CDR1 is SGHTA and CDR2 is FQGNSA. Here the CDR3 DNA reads TGTGCCAGCAGCTATCACGGGGGTCAGCCCCAGCATTTT. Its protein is CASSYHGGQPQHF.

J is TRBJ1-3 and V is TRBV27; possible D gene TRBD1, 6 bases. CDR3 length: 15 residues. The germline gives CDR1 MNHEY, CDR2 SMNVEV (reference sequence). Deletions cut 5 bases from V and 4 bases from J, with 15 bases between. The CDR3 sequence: CASSLRWGHGNTIYF. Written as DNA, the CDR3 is TGTGCCAGCAGTCTGCGTTGGGGGCACGGAAACACCATATATTTT.

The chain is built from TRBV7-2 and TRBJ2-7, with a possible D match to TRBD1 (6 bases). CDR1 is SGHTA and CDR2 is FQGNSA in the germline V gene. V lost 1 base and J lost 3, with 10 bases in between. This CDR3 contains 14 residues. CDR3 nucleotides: TGTGCCAGCAGCTTAGTGCAGGGGAGCTACGAGCAGTACTTC. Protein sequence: CASSLVQGSYEQYF.

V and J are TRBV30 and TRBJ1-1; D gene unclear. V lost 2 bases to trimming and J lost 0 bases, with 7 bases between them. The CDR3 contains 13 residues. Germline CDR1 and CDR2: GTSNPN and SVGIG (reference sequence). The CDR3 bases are TGTGCCTGGAGTAGACAAATGAACACTGAAGCTTTCTTT. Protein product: CAWSRQMNTEAFF.

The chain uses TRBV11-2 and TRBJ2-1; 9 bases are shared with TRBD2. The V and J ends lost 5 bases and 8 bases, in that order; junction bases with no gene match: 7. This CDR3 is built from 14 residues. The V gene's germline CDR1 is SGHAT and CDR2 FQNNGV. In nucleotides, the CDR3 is TGTGCCAGCAGCCCCGCGGGGGGGCGCTATGAGCAGTTCTTC. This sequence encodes CASSPAGGRYEQFF.

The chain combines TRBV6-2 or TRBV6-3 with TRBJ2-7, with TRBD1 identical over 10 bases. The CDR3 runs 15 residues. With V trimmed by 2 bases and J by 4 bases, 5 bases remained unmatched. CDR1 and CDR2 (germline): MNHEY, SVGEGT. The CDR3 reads CASSYLDRGDYEQYF. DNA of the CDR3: TGTGCCAGCAGTTACCTGGACAGGGGGGATTACGAGCAGTACTTC.